This paragraph reports one T cell receptor beta chain. The source of the sample is a study of blood T cells in healthy people across ages. The wider study: In model experiments, template switching was able to capture about one barcoded beta molecule for every two T cells that were present.

The CDR3 consists of 15 residues. Germline lookup yields CDR1 DFQATT and CDR2 SNEGSKA (reference sequence). Trimming removed 6 bases from V and 4 bases from J; junction bases left unmatched: 11. Then a second PCR, running about 6 to 12 cycles, was carried out with a sample-barcoded 5' primer and a J-beta primer mix. Using its own MiXCR run on the 5' RACE reads, TCRdb lists one record per CDR3 protein. Of approximately 1.5 million distinct CDR3 sequences listed, around 36% are singletons. This chain connects TRBV20-1 to TRBJ2-2; 7 nucleotides align to TRBD1. The sequenced material came from blood. The source is a woman aged 30 to 39 in good health. CDR3 sequence: CSATIDRESTGELFF. The DNA of the CDR3 is TGCAGTGCCACGATAGACAGGGAAAGCACCGGGGAGCTGTTTTTT.